This TCR beta chain was observed in a study of T cells after yellow fever vaccination. Findings and limits, study-wide: On re-exposure, the response was weaker but peaked faster, at day 5 versus 15. Post-booster repertoires contained most primary-vaccination clones again (almost 97% CD4, roughly 90% CD8).

In this sample, this clonotype turned up a few times. Its antigen remains unknown. Conversion of TCR transcripts into cDNA relied on 5'RACE template switching, which added a universal primer site and UMIs. Using its own MiXCR run on the 5' RACE reads, TCRdb lists one record per CDR3 protein. The profile shows just under 600,000 distinct CDR3 sequences, roughly 14% of them singletons. The CDR3 spans 16 residues. The V gene lost 6 bases and the J gene lost 4 bases, with 18 bases spanning the gap. Germline V lookup: CDR1 MGHDK, CDR2 SYGVNS. Sequenced here: PBMCs, sampled on the day of the yellow fever booster vaccination. This TCR was recovered from a man aged 30 to 39 who received the YFV17D yellow fever vaccine. The rearrangement links TRBV25-1 to TRBJ2-2; D is unclear. CDR3 DNA sequence: TGTGCCAGCAGCCCCGACGGGTTCTCGTTCACCGGGGAGCTGTTTTTT. It is translated as CASSPDGFSFTGELFF. The full variable domain, completed using reference TRBV25-1 and TRBJ2-2, is EADIYQTPRYLVIGTGKKITLECSQTMGHDKMYWYQQDPGMELHLIHYSYGVNSTEKGDLSSESTVSRIRTEHFPLTLESARPSHTSQYLCASSPDGFSFTGELFFGEGSRLTVL.